This T cell receptor beta chain was profiled in a study of CD8+ T cells in alopecia areata (dated by TCRdb to 2016 to 2018). As for the study more broadly: Treated patients were enrolled in an open-label pilot trial of oral tofacitinib at 5 to 10 mg twice daily for moderate-to-severe alopecia areata. RNA came from the PAXgene miRNA kit for fixed scalp, the miRNeasy kit for PBMCs, and the RNeasy kit for mouse skin. Tofacitinib was given for 6 to 18 months, followed by 6 months of follow-up off drug to assess delayed response and recurrence. Tofacitinib-treated patients had biopsies at baseline and at 4 and 24 weeks of treatment, with a later scalp biopsy in several patients. In humans, TCRbeta sequencing was performed on scalp tissue and on sorted CD4+ and CD8+ peripheral blood T cells from healthy controls and from patients with patchy or totalis/universalis alopecia areata. TCRbeta CDR3 regions were amplified by immunoSEQ multiplex PCR with 35 Vbeta forward and 13 Jbeta reverse primers. High-throughput TCRbeta sequencing was used to examine T cell clonal expansion in alopecia areata in both the C3H/HeJ mouse model and human patients. Scalp clonality was compared across normal scalp (n=4), patchy alopecia areata scalp (n=8), and alopecia totalis/universalis scalp (n=8).

General study outcomes and caveats: Unlike mouse skin, which is dominated by gammadelta T cells, normal human skin has resident alphabeta T cells that are also sequenced, and this complicates analysis of the scalp TCR repertoire. Shared TCR sequences between patients were less evident than in mice, which may be partly attributable to HLA diversity in the patient population. Lesional scalp, especially in alopecia totalis/universalis, showed higher clonality and more expanded CD8+ clones than normal scalp, suggesting antigenic drive.

This specimen's time point label, interpreted: baseline before oral tofacitinib. Lesional scalp punch biopsies and peripheral blood were collected from alopecia areata patients. PBMCs were isolated by density centrifugation and stained for CD3, CD4 and CD8, after which CD4+ and CD8+ T cells were sorted on a FACSAria. Library preparation employed the immunoSEQ multiplex PCR assay. For TCR sequencing, RNA was extracted from every sample and reverse transcribed into cDNA to serve as template. SuperScript III was used for first-strand cDNA synthesis, primed with a 2:1 mix of oligo-dT and random hexamers. A synthetic immune receptor repertoire was used to measure amplification bias, and any remaining bias was corrected computationally. In the paper's pipeline: Raw reads were preprocessed to remove errors, and CDR3 was defined according to IMGT conventions as the region from the conserved cysteine to phenylalanine. To get clonality, Shannon entropy was normalized by log2 of the number of productive unique TCRs and the result was subtracted from 1. Whether scalp clones were CD4 or CD8 was inferred by matching scalp TCRbeta sequences against CD4 and CD8 repertoires sorted from blood. TCRdb's version of the immuneACCESS table is confined to in-frame rearrangements and falls short of the full clone set. An unresolved V gene accounts for under half of the shortfall where checked; the remainder is of unknown origin. V and J calls plus clone size are reproduced from that table; the DNA served to infer D and trimming. The sample table contains 130,000 to 150,000 clones; only one count was recorded for approximately 87% of them. The top ten clonotypes cover around 15% of the sample.

The CDR3, cysteine through phenylalanine, is 18 amino acids long. Of all the DNA, just the CDR3 is kept, 54 bases in frame from base 1. CDR1 ENHRY and CDR2 SYGVKD were looked up in the germline V gene. Clipping removes 3 bases from V and 2 bases from J, with 11 as the unmatched junction base count. This clone has just one count. What antigen it recognizes has not been identified. The input lacks base qualities; no much larger clone sits a single base away. The TCR sequence derives from a human donor with alopecia areata. Sequencing used CD8+ T cells sorted from blood, obtained at week 0. Recombination linked TRBV10-3 to TRBJ2-3; 10 central nucleotides agree with TRBD2. The nucleotide sequence is TGTGCCATCAGTGACCCCCAGGGAGCGGGGGGGCCCACAGATACGCAGTATTTT. It translates to CAISDPQGAGGPTDTQYF.